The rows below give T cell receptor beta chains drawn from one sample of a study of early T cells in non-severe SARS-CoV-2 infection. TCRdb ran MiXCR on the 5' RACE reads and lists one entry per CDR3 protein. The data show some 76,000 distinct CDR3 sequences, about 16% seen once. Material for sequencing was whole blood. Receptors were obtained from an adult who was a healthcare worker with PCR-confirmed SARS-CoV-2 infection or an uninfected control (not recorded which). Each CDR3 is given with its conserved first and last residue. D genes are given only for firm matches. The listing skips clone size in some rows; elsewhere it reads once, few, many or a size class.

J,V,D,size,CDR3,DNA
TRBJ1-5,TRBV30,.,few,CAWSEGYSNQPQHF,TGTGCCTGGAGTGAGGGGTATAGCAATCAGCCCCAGCATTTT
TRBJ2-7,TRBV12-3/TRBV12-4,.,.,CASSPRTGGGEQYF,TGTGCCAGCAGTCCCCGGACGGGCGGCGGCGAGCAGTACTTC
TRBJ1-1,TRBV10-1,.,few,CASSESMGEGNTEAFF,TGCGCCAGCAGTGAGTCGATGGGGGAGGGCAACACTGAAGCTTTCTTT
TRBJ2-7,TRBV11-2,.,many,CASSLDQVRPGEQYF,TGTGCCAGCAGCTTAGATCAGGTCCGACCTGGCGAGCAGTACTTC
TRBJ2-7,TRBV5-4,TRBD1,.,CASSSYGQGLGEQYF,TGTGCCAGCAGCTCTTATGGACAGGGGTTGGGCGAGCAGTACTTC
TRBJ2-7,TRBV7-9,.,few,CASSPYGLTYEQYF,TGTGCCAGCAGCCCCTACGGGCTAACTTACGAGCAGTACTTC
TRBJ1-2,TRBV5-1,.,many,CASSLRDGRTQGYTF,TGCGCCAGCAGCTTGCGGGACGGCCGGACTCAAGGCTACACCTTC
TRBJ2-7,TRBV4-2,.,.,CASSQEGADEQYF,TGTGCCAGCAGCCAAGAAGGGGCGGACGAGCAGTACTTC
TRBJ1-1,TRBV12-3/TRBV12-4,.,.,CASWKNTEAFF,TGTGCCAGTTGGAAGAACACTGAAGCTTTCTTT
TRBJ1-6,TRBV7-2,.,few,CASSLGPGLNSPLHF,TGTGCCAGCAGCTTAGGGCCAGGTCTGAATTCACCCCTCCACTTT
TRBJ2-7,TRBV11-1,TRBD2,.,CASSLLAGGPGEQYF,TGTGCCAGCAGCCTCCTAGCGGGAGGGCCGGGGGAGCAGTACTTC
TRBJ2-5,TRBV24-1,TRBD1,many,CATSETTTGEETQYF,TGTGCCACCAGTGAAACTACGACAGGGGAGGAGACCCAGTACTTC
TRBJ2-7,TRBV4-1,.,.,CASSQVGPAPDEQYF,TGCGCCAGCAGCCAAGTCGGGCCCGCCCCTGACGAGCAGTACTTC
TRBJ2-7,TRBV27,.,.,CASSSLGGPYEQYF,TGTGCCAGCAGCTCCCTTGGCGGTCCCTACGAGCAGTACTTC
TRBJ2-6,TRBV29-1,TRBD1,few,CSVAQGASGANVLTF,TGCAGCGTTGCGCAGGGGGCGTCTGGGGCCAACGTCCTGACTTTC
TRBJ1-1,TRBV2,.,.,CASSVAGSTEAFF,TGTGCCAGCAGTGTGGCAGGGAGCACTGAAGCTTTCTTT
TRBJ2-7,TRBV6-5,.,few,CASSPETETYEQYF,TGTGCCAGCAGTCCGGAGACAGAAACCTACGAGCAGTACTTC
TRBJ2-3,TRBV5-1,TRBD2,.,CASSLTSGTDTQYF,TGCGCCAGCAGCTTGACTAGCGGGACAGATACGCAGTATTTT
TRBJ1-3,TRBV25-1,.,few,CASSGGRTIYF,TGTGCCAGCAGCGGAGGACGGACCATATATTTT
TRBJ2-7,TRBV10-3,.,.,CAISGFSYEQYF,TGTGCCATCAGTGGATTTTCCTACGAGCAGTACTTC